These 14 T cell receptor beta chains were all obtained from the same sample, sequenced in a study of ipilimumab plus nivolumab after autologous stem cell transplantation. Assay: immunoSEQ multiplex PCR; the TCRdb copy retains only in-frame clones and omits some. There are 15,000 to 20,000 clones in the sample; around 80% occur only once, and about 6.4% lies in the top ten. This material consisted of PBMCs, taken in a trial of ipilimumab plus nivolumab as post-transplant consolidation. These TCRs come from a male donor with diffuse large B-cell lymphoma.

This sequence joins TRBV29-1 and TRBJ2-3; TRBD2 matches 11 bases. CDR1 SQVTM and CDR2 ANQGSEA come from the germline V gene. The V gene end was trimmed by 6 bases and the J gene end by 2 bases; junction bases not matched to a gene: 10. This CDR3 has 16 residues. The CDR3 DNA reads as TGCAGCGTCCCACCACTAGCGGGGGACTTCACAGATACGCAGTATTTT. The encoded protein is CSVPPLAGDFTDTQYF.

This chain uses TRBV30 with TRBJ1-6; D ambiguous. The V end was cut by 1 base, the J end by 10 bases, with 14 bases between. Germline CDR1 GTSNPN, CDR2 SVGIG (reference sequence). This CDR3 has 14 amino acids. The CDR3 region is CAWSGVNHLSPLHF. The CDR3 DNA reads TGTGCCTGGAGTGGGGTTAATCACCTATCACCCCTCCACTTT. Full variable domain (missing parts from reference TRBV30 and TRBJ1-6): SQTIHQWPATLVQPVGSPLSLECTVEGTSNPNLYWYRQAAGRGLQLLFYSVGIGQISSEVPQNLSASRPQDRQFILSSKKLLLSDSGFYLCAWSGVNHLSPLHFGNGTRLTVT.

This clone has more than one count but fewer than ten. CDR3 DNA: TGCGCCAGCAGTGAGGGACCGAACACCGGGGAGCTGTTTTTT. It codes for CASSEGPNTGELFF. J is TRBJ2-2 and V is TRBV10-1; D is unclear. The V gene lost 2 bases and the J gene lost 0 bases, with 4 bases spanning the gap. This CDR3 comprises 14 residues. Germline lookup yields CDR1 WNHNN and CDR2 SYGVQD (reference sequence).

This clone showed up just once. CDR3 DNA: TGTGCCAGCAAAAGGGAAAGGACAGATACGCAGTATTTT. Amino acids: CASKRERTDTQYF. V is TRBV2 and J is TRBJ2-3; D ambiguous. Germline loops: CDR1 SNHLY, CDR2 FYNNEI. Trimming left V 7 bases short and J 3 bases short, with 11 bases between. CDR3 length: 13 amino acids.

This chain uses TRBV18 with TRBJ2-5; tentatively, D is TRBD2 (6 bases). Germline values: CDR1 KGHSH, CDR2 LQKENI. Between the trimmed V and J ends, which lost 6 bases and 5 bases, there was a span of 13 bases. The CDR3 covers 13 residues. The CDR3 DNA follows: TGTGCCAGCTCGAGCCGGGCGGGGGAGACCCAGTACTTC. Its protein product is CASSSRAGETQYF. The whole variable domain, filled in from reference TRBV18 and TRBJ2-5, reads NAGVMQNPRHLVRRRGQEARLRCSPMKGHSHVYWYRQLPEEGLKFMVYLQKENIIDESGMPKERFSAEFPKEGPSILRIQQVVRGDSAAYFCASSSRAGETQYFGPGTRLLVL.

This rearrangement joins TRBV6-5 to TRBJ1-3, with D perhaps TRBD1 (5 bases). The CDR3 consists of 15 residues. CDR1 is MNHEY and CDR2 is SVGAGI in the germline V gene. The ends were cut back, 5 bases at V and 0 bases at J, with 11 bases in the middle. The CDR3 nucleotides read TGTGCCAGCAGTCGCGACAGCGACTCTGGAAACACCATATATTTT. It codes for CASSRDSDSGNTIYF.

The chain employs TRBV19 and TRBJ2-1, with TRBD1 matching over 10 bases. Losses at the gene ends were 3 bases for V and 0 bases for J; bases not matched to a gene: 5. Germline CDR1 and CDR2: LNHDA and SQIVND (reference sequence). The CDR3 loop spans 17 amino acids. CDR3 DNA: TGTGCCAGTAGTATGAGGACAGGGGGTAACTCCTACAATGAGCAGTTCTTC. Translating it yields CASSMRTGGNSYNEQFF.

The chain recombines TRBV5-1 with TRBJ2-3; D gene unclear. The germline V and J ends were trimmed by 1 base and 2 bases, with 8 bases remaining between them. This CDR3 has 14 amino acids. In germline, CDR1 is SGHRS, CDR2 YFSETQ. The CDR3 protein is CASSLRQDTDTQYF. The CDR3 DNA sequence: TGCGCCAGCAGCTTGAGACAAGACACAGATACGCAGTATTTT.

The DNA for the CDR3 is TGTGCCAGCAGCTTGGTGACAGGGGGCGCGGCTTTCTTT. Protein sequence: CASSLVTGGAAFF. J is TRBJ1-1 and V is TRBV5-5; 10 bases are shared with TRBD1. The CDR3 contains 13 residues. V was clipped by 0 bases and J by 11 bases; unmatched bases: 4. Germline V gives CDR1 SGHKS, CDR2 YYEKEE (reference sequence).

The rearrangement uses TRBV6-5 and TRBJ2-7, with TRBD1 identical over 9 bases. Germline trimming cut 8 bases from V and 3 bases from J; bases unmatched to any gene: 5. This CDR3 is 13 amino acids long. From germline, CDR1 is MNHEY and CDR2 SVGAGI. CDR3 amino acids: CASCRTGDYEQYF. The DNA for the CDR3 is TGTGCCAGCTGTAGGACAGGGGACTACGAGCAGTACTTC.

The sample holds a few counts of this clone. The rearrangement uses TRBV11-2 and TRBJ2-5, with TRBD2 matching 12 bases. Germline assignment: CDR1 SGHAT and CDR2 FQNNGV. The CDR3 is 15 residues long. V shed 7 bases and J 0 bases; nucleotides not matched to a gene: 3. The CDR3 loop is CASTRTSGDQETQYF. In nucleotides, the CDR3 is TGTGCCAGCACCCGGACTAGCGGGGACCAAGAGACCCAGTACTTC.

This clone was seen just once. The chain has TRBV5-1 and TRBJ1-1, with D maybe TRBD1 (5 bases). CDR1 and CDR2 from the germline V gene are SGHRS and YFSETQ. This CDR3 has 14 residues. V lost 7 bases and J 0 bases, leaving 13 bases between the germline ends. The CDR3 region has the DNA TGCGCCAGCTGGGACCGCCGAGTGAACACTGAAGCTTTCTTT. Translated, it gives CASWDRRVNTEAFF.

The table lists this clone with a count of one. The DNA for the CDR3 is TGTGCCAGCAGTAGTTGGACAGAAACATACGAGCAGTACTTC. Translation gives CASSSWTETYEQYF. This chain links TRBV7-9 with TRBJ2-7; tentative D call: TRBD1 (6 bases). In germline, CDR1 is SEHNR, CDR2 FQNEAQ (reference sequence). CDR3 size: 14 residues. Trimming removed 6 bases at V and 4 bases at J, with 16 bases between.

This clone is classed as medium-sized. The V and J genes are TRBV6-1 and TRBJ2-7, with D perhaps TRBD1 (5 bases). Trimming pared 3 bases from V and 0 bases from J, leaving 12 bases between. The V gene's germline CDR1 is MNHNS and CDR2 SASEGT. The CDR3 spans 15 residues. In DNA form, the CDR3 reads TGTGCCAGCAGTGACCACAGGCGACTCTCCTACGAGCAGTACTTC. Protein sequence: CASSDHRRLSYEQYF.